A selection of T cell receptor beta chains follows, all from one sample in a study of CD8 T cells in ankylosing spondylitis. TCRdb recomputed calls from the 5' RACE reads with MiXCR, one row per CDR3 protein. The table lists a few hundred thousand distinct CDR3 sequences, 20% of them singletons. Input material: blood, either unsorted or a sorted T cell fraction (not recorded which). The receptors were gathered from a male donor with ankylosing spondylitis or in good health (not recorded which). The CDR3 runs from the conserved cysteine through the conserved F or W. D genes are given only for firm matches. Not every row has a clone size; where given, it reads once, few, many or a size class.

>TRBV7-9|few|TRBD2|15|TRBJ2-7
TGTGCCAGCAGCCCCCGGCTGGCGGGGGGCAGCGAGCAGTACTTC
CASSPRLAGGSEQYF
>TRBV24-1|-|-|12|TRBJ2-2
TGTGCCACCAGTGACCCCGGCGGGGAGCTGTTTTTT
CATSDPGGELFF
>TRBV2|-|-|14|TRBJ2-3
TGTGCCAGCGCTAGACAGCTCCCGGGAGATACGCAGTATTTT
CASARQLPGDTQYF
>TRBV27|-|TRBD1|15|TRBJ2-1
TGTGCCAGCAGCTCTTGGGCAGGGGGCGGCGATGAGCAGTTCTTC
CASSSWAGGGDEQFF
>TRBV12-3/TRBV12-4|many|-|15|TRBJ2-2
TGTGCCAGCAGTTTAGGGGATCTCGGGGCCGGGGAGCTGTTTTTT
CASSLGDLGAGELFF
>TRBV20-1|-|-|14|TRBJ2-7
TGCAGTGGTAAGGAAAGAGGGCCCTCCTACGAGCAGTACTTC
CSGKERGPSYEQYF
>TRBV27|many|TRBD1|14|TRBJ2-1
TGTGCCAGCAGTCAACAGGGGCTAGGCAATGAGCAGTTCTTC
CASSQQGLGNEQFF
>TRBV29-1|few|TRBD2|15|TRBJ2-1
TGCAGCGTCCTCTGGCCTAGCGGGGGGGCAGGGGAGCAGTTCTTC
CSVLWPSGGAGEQFF
>TRBV5-6|-|-|14|TRBJ2-7
TGTGCCAGCAGCTTGAGACACGACTCCTACGAGCAGTACTTC
CASSLRHDSYEQYF
>TRBV30|-|-|14|TRBJ2-3
TGTGCCTGGTCTATAGGGGCAGGCACAGATACGCAGTATTTT
CAWSIGAGTDTQYF
>TRBV11-1|-|-|14|TRBJ2-3
TGTGCCAGCAGCTCCTGGTCCGGCACAGATACGCAGTATTTT
CASSSWSGTDTQYF
>TRBV2|few|-|14|TRBJ2-7
TGTGCCAGCAGGAGGGGGGGGGACTCCTACGAGCAGTACTTC
CASRRGGDSYEQYF
>TRBV4-1|-|TRBD1|14|TRBJ2-7
TGCGCCAGCAGCCCCCGGGACAGGATCTACGAGCAGTACTTC
CASSPRDRIYEQYF
>TRBV12-3/TRBV12-4|few|-|14|TRBJ2-5
TGTGCCAGCAGACCGACCCACCCCGGGGAGACCCAGTACTTC
CASRPTHPGETQYF
>TRBV29-1|-|-|12|TRBJ2-5
TGCAGCGTCCCGGGGGGCGAAGAGACCCAGTACTTC
CSVPGGEETQYF
>TRBV5-6|-|-|14|TRBJ2-7
TGTGCCAGCAGCCCCGGGTGCGGCTCCTACGAACAGTACTTC
CASSPGCGSYEQYF
>TRBV4-1|-|TRBD1|15|TRBJ1-2
TGCGCCAGCAGCCAAAGGGGACAGGGAGATAATGGCTACACCTTC
CASSQRGQGDNGYTF
>TRBV6-1|few|TRBD2|15|TRBJ2-7
TGTGCCAGCAGTGAAAAACTAGCGGGGGCCTACGAGCAGTACTTC
CASSEKLAGAYEQYF